Listed below are T cell receptor beta chains from one sample, sequenced in a study of T cells in Graves' hyperthyroidism and ophthalmopathy. TCRdb redid the calling of the multiplex PCR reads with MiXCR, one entry per CDR3 protein. The sample has 250,000 to 300,000 distinct CDR3 sequences, roughly 15% seen once. Input material: blood. The receptors come from a woman in her thirties or forties with Graves' hyperthyroidism that later progressed to Graves' ophthalmopathy. Both conserved end residues are part of each CDR3. The D gene is left open where the match is weak. Only some rows state a clone size, as once, few, many or a class for expanded clones.

DNA | CDR3 | J | D | V | size
TGTGCCAGCAGTGAGCAGCCTTGGAATCAGCCCCAGCATTTT | CASSEQPWNQPQHF | TRBJ1-5 | NA | TRBV28 | NA
TGTGCCAGTAGTCCACTAGCGGGAGGTCGCGGCACAGATACGCAGTATTTT | CASSPLAGGRGTDTQYF | TRBJ2-3 | TRBD2 | TRBV19 | NA
TGTGCCACCGCGACTGCACCAGACCCTTGGGGCAATCAGCCCCAGCATTTT | CATATAPDPWGNQPQHF | TRBJ1-5 | NA | TRBV19 | many
TGTGCCGCCAGCAGGTTCGACAGCGGGGCTTTCTTT | CAASRFDSGAFF | TRBJ1-1 | NA | TRBV15 | NA
TGTGCCAGCAGTTTTTCGGGCTACAATGAGCAGTTCTTC | CASSFSGYNEQFF | TRBJ2-1 | NA | TRBV27 | many
TGTGCCAGCAGTGATCCTCGGACTCACAAGGGAGGCAATGAGCAGTTCTTC | CASSDPRTHKGGNEQFF | TRBJ2-1 | NA | TRBV25-1 | many
TGTGCCAGCAGTTTCCTTCCCCGGATGCAGCCCCAGCATTTT | CASSFLPRMQPQHF | TRBJ1-5 | NA | TRBV28 | NA
TGTGCCAGCAGCGCTAAAGCCGGGACAGGGGGCACCTTC | CASSAKAGTGGTF | TRBJ1-2 | TRBD1 | TRBV3-1 | NA
TGTGCCAGCAGCCCCCAGGGGTTTTTCGCTTTCTTT | CASSPQGFFAFF | TRBJ1-1 | NA | TRBV7-9 | many
TGTGCCAGCAGCGCTAATCAGAACACTGAAGCTTTCTTT | CASSANQNTEAFF | TRBJ1-1 | NA | TRBV7-9 | many